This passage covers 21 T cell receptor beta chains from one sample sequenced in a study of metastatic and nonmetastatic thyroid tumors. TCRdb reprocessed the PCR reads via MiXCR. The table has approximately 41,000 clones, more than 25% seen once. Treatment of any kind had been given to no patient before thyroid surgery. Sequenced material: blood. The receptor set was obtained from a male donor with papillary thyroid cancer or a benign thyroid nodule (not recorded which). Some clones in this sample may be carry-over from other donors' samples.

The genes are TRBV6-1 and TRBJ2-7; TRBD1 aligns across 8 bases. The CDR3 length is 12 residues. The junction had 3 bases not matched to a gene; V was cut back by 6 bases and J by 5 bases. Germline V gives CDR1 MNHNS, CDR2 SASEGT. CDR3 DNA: TGTGCCAGCAGGAAGACAGGGGACGAGCAGTACTTC. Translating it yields CASRKTGDEQYF.

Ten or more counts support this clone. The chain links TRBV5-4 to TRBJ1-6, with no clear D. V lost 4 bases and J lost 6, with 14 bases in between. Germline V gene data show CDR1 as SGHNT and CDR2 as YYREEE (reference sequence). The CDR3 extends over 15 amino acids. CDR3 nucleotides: TGTGCCAGCAGCGAGACCGGCCGACTTAATTCACCCCTCCACTTT. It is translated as CASSETGRLNSPLHF.

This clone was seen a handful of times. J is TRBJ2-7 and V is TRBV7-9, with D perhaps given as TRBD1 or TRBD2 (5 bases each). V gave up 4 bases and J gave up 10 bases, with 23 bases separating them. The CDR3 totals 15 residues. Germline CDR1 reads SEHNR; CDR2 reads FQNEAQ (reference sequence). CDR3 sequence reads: CASSYSGTEIYYQYF. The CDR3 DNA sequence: TGTGCCAGCAGCTACTCCGGGACGGAGATATACTATCAGTACTTC.

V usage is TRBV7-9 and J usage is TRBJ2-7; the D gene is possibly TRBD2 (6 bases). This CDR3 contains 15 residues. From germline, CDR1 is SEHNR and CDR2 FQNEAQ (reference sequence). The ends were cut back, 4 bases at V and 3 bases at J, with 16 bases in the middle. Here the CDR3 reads CASSSPGRGLYEQYF. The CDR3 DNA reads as TGTGCCAGCAGCTCCCCCGGGCGGGGCCTCTACGAGCAGTACTTC.

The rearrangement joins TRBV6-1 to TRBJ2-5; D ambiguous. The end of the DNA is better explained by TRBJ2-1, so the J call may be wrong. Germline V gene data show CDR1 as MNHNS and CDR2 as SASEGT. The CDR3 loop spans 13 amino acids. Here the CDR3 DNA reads TGTGCCAGTGTGAAGGGTGCGTATGGTGAGCAGTTCTTC. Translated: CASVKGAYGEQFF.

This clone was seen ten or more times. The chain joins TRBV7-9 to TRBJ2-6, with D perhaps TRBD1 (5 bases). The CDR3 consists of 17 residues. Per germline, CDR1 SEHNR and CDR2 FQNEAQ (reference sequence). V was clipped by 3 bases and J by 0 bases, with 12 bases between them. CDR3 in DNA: TGTGCCAGCAGCTTTGAGCGACAGAGCTCTGGGGCCAACGTCCTGACTTTC. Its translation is CASSFERQSSGANVLTF.

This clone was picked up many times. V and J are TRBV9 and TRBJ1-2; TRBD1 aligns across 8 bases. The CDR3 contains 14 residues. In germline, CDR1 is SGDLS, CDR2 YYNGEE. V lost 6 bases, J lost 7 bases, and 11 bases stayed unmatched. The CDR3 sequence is CASTPGRGHGGYTF. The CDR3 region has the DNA TGTGCCAGCACACCTGGCAGGGGGCATGGTGGCTACACCTTC.

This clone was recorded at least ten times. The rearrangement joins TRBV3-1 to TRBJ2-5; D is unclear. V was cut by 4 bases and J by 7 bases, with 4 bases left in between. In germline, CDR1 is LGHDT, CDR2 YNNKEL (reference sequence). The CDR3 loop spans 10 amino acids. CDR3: CASSRGTQYF. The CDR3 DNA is TGTGCCAGCAGCCGGGGGACCCAGTACTTC.

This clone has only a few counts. Written as DNA, the CDR3 is TGTGCCAGCAGTGAAAACTTGGGGGGCTACACCTTC. This codes for CASSENLGGYTF. The chain combines TRBV2 with TRBJ1-2; D gene ambiguous. The ends were cut back, 2 bases at V and 8 bases at J, with 9 bases in the middle. The CDR3 is made up of 12 amino acids. CDR1 SNHLY and CDR2 FYNNEI come from the germline V gene.

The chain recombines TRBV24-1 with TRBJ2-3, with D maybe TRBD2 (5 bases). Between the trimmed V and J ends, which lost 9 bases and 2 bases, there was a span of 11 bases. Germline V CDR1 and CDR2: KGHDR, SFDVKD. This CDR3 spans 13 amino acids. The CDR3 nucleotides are TGTGCCACCGGGGAACGGGACACAGATACGCAGTATTTT. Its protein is CATGERDTDTQYF.

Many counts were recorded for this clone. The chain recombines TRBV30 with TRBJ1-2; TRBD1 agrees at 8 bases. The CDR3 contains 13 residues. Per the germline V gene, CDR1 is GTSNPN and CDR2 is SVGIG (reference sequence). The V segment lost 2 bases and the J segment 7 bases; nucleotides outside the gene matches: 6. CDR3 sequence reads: CAWSPQGESGYTF. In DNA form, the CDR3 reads TGTGCCTGGAGTCCACAGGGGGAAAGTGGCTACACCTTC.

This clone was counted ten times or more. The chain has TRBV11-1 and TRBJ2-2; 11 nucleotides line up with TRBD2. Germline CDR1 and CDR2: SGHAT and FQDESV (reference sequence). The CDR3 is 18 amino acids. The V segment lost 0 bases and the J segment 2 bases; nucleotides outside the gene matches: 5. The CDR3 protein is CASSLATSGGPNTGELFF. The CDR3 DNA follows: TGTGCCAGCAGCTTAGCAACTAGCGGGGGTCCTAACACCGGGGAGCTGTTTTTT.

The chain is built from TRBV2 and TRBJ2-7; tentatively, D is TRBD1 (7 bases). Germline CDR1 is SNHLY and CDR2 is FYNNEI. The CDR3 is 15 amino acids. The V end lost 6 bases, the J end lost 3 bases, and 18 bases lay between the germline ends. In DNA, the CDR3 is TGTGCCAGCAGCGGAGGGACAGTGCTTCTCTACGAGCAGTACTTC. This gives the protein CASSGGTVLLYEQYF.

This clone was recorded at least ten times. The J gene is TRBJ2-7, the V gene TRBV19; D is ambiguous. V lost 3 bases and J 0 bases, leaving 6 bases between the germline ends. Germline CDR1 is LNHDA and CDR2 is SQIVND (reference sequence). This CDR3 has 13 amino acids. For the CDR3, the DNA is TGTGCCAGTAGTATTGGACCCTCCTACGAGCAGTACTTC. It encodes CASSIGPSYEQYF.

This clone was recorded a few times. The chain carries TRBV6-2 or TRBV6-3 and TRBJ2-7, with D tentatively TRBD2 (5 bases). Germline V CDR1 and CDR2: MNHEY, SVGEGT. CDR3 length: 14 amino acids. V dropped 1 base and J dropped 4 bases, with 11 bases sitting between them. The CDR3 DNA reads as TGTGCCAGCAGTTACTACATTGGGAGTTACGAGCAGTACTTC. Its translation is CASSYYIGSYEQYF.

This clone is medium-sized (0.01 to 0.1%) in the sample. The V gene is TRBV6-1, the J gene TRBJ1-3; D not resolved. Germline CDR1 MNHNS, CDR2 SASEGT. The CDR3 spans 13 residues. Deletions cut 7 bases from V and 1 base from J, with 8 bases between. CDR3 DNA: TGTGCCAGCACTCGGGTTTCTGGAAACACCATATATTTT. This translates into CASTRVSGNTIYF.

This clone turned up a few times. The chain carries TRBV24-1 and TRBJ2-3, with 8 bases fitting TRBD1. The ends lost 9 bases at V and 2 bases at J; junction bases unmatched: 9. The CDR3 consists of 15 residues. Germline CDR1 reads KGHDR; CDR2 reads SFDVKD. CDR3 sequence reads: CATGTGGTHTDTQYF. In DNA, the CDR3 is TGTGCCACCGGAACAGGGGGGACTCACACAGATACGCAGTATTTT.

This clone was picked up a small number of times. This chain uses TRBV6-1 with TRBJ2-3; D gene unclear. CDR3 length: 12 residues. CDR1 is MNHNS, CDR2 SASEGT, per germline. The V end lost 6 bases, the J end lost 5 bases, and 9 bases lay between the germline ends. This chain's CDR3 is CASSKTRDTQYF. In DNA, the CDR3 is TGTGCCAGCAGCAAAACTCGAGATACGCAGTATTTT.

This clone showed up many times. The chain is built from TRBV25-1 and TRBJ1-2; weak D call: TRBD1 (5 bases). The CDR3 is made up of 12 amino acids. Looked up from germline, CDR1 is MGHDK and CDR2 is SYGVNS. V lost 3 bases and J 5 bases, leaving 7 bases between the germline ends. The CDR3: CASSDTGYGYTF. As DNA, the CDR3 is TGTGCCAGCAGTGATACAGGTTATGGCTACACCTTC.

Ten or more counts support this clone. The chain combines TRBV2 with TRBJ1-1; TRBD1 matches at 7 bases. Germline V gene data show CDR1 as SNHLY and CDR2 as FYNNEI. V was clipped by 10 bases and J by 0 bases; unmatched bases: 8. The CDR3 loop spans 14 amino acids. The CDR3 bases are TGTGCCATCCTGGGGGACAGTATGAACACTGAAGCTTTCTTT. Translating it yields CAILGDSMNTEAFF. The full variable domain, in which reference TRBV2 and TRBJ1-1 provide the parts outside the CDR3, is EPEVTQTPSHQVTQMGQEVILRCVPISNHLYFYWYRQILGQKVEFLVSFYNNEISEKSEIFDDQFSVERPDGSNFTLKIRSTKLEDSAMYFCAILGDSMNTEAFFGQGTRLTVV.

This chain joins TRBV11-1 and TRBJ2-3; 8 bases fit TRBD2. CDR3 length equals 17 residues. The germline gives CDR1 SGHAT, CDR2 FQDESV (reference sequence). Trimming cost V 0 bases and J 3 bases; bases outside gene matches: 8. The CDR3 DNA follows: TGTGCCAGCAGCTTAGCGGCGGGAGGTCCAATGACAGATACGCAGTATTTT. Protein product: CASSLAAGGPMTDTQYF.